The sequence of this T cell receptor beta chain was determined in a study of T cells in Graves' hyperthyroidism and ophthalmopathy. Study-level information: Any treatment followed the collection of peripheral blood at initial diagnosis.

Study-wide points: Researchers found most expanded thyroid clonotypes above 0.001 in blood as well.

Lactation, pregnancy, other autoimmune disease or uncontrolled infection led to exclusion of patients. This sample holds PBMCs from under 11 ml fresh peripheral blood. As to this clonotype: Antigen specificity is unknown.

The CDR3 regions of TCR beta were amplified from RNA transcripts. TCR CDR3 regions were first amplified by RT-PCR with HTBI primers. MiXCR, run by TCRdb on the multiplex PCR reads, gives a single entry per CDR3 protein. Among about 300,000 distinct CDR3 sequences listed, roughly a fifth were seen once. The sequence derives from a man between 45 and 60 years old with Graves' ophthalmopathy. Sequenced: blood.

In DNA, the CDR3 is TGTGCCAGCAGCTTAGGTCCCCTAGCGGGAGGGACCTACGAGCAGTACTTC. It is translated as CASSLGPLAGGTYEQYF. V and J are TRBV11-3 and TRBJ2-7, with TRBD2 identical over 12 bases. Germline V gene sequence: CDR1 SGHNT, CDR2 YENEEA. With 1 base clipped from V and 2 bases from J, the junction kept 6 bases outside the gene matches. The CDR3 has 17 amino acids.